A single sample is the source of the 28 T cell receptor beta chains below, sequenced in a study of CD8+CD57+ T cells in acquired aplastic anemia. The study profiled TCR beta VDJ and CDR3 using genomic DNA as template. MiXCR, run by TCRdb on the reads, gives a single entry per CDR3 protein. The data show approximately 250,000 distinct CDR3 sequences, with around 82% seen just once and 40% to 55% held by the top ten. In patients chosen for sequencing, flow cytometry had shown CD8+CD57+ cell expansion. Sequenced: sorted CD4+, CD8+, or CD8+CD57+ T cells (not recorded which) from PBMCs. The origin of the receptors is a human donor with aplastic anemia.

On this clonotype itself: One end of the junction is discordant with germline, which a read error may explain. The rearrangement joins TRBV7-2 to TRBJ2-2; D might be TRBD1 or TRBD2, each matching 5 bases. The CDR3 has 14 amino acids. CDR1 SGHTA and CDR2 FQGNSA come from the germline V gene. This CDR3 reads CASRRETDTGALSF. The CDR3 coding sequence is TGTGCCAGCAGGAGGGAGACGGACACCGGGGCGCTGTCTTTT.

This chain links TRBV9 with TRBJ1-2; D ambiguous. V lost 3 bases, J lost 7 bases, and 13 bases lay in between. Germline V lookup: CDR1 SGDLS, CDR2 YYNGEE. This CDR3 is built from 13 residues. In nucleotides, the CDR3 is TGTGCCAGCAGCGGAGGTGCGGGAGGTGGCTACACCTTC. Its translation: CASSGGAGGGYTF.

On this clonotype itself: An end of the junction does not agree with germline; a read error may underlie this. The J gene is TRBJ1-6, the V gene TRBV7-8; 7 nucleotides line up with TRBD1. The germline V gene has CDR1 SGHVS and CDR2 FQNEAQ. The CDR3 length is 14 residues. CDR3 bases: TGTGCCAGCAGCTTTCGTCCATACGGGACAGCCCTTTCCTTT. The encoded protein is CASSFRPYGTALSF.

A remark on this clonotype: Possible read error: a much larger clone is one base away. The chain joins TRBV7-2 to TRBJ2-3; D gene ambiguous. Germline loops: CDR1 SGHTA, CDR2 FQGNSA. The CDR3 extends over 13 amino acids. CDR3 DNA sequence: TGTGCCAGCGGCTACGGGCGCACAGAAACGCAGTATTTT. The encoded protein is CASGYGRTETQYF.

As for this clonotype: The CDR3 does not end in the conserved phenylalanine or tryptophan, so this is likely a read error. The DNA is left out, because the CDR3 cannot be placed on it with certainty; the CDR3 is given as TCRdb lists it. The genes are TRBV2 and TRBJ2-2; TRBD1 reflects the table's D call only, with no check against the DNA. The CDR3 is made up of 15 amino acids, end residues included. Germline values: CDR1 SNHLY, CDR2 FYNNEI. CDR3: CASGVGGTDTREFFL.

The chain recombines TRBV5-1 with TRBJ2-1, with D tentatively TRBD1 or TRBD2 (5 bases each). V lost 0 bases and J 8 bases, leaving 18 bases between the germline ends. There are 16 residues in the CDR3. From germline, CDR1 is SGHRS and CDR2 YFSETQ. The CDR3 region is CASSLEGRKGSDEQFF. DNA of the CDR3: TGCGCCAGCAGCTTGGAAGGTCGGAAGGGGAGCGATGAGCAGTTCTTC.

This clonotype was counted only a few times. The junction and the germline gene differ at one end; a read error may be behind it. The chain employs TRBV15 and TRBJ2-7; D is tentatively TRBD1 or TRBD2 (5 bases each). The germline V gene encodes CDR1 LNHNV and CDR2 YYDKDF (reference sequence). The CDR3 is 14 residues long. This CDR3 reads CATSFRGLAYAQYF. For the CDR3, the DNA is TGTGCCACCAGCTTCCGGGGCCTAGCCTACGCGCAGTACTTC. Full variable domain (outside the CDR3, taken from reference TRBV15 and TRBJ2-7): DAMVIQNPRYQVTQFGKPVTLSCSQTLNHNVMYWYQQKSSQAPKLLFHYYDKDFNNEADTPDNFQSRRPNTSFCFLDIRSPGLGDTAMYLCATSFRGLAYAQYFGPGTRLTVT.

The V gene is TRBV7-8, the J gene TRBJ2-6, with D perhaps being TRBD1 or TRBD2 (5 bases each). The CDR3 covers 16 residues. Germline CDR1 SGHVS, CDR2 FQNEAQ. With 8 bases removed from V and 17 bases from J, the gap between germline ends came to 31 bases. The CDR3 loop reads CASGDAGTDTQNFVTF. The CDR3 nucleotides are TGTGCCAGCGGGGACGCGGGCACAGATACGCAGAATTTTGTGACTTTC.

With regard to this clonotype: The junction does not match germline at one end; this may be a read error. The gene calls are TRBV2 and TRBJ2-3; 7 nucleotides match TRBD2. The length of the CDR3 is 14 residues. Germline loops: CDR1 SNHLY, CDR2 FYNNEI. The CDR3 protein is CASSDGGGPDTQFF. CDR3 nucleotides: TGTGCCAGCAGTGATGGGGGGGGTCCCGATACGCAGTTTTTT.

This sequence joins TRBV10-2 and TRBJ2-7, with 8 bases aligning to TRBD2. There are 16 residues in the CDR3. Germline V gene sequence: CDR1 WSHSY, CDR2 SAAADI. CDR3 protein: CACGQRESVSGAEQYV. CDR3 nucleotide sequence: TGCGCCTGTGGCCAGCGGGAGTCCGTAAGCGGGGCCGAGCAGTATGTC.

This CDR3 is CASSDGTSSMDEQQFF. CDR3 DNA sequence: TGTGCCAGCAGCGACGGGACTAGTTCCATGGATGAGCAGCAGTTCTTC. The chain carries TRBV7-2 and TRBJ2-1; the match to TRBD2 covers 8 bases. V was clipped by 5 bases and J by 11 bases; unmatched bases: 17. CDR1 is SGHTA and CDR2 is FQGNSA in the germline V gene. The CDR3 spans 16 residues.

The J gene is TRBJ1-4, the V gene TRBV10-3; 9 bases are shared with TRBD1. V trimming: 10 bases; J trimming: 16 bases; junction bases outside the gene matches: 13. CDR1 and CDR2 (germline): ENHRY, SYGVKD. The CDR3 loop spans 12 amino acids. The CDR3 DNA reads TGTGCCAGACCCGGGACAGGGCCCGTTCGGTTTTTT. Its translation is CARPGTGPVRFF.

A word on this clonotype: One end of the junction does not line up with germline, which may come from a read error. CDR3 sequence reads: CASSLGPTNEPQHF. As DNA, the CDR3 is TGTGCCAGCAGCTTAGGGCCCACCAATGAGCCGCAGCATTTT. This chain joins TRBV7-2 and TRBJ1-5; no clear D gene. Germline CDR1 and CDR2: SGHTA and FQGNSA. The CDR3 is 14 amino acids.

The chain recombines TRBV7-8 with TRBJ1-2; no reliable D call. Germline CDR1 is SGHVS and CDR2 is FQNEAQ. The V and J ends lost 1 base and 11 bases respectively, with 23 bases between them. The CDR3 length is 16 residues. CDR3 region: CASSLGGGRDTQDYTF. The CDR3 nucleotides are TGTGCCAGCAGCTTAGGGGGAGGGCGCGATACCCAGGATTACACCTTC.

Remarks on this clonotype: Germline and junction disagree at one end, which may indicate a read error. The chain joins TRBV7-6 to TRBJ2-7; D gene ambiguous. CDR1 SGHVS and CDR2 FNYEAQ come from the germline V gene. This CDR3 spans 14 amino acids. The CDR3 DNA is TGTGCCAGCAGCTTGAGTTCCTATTATTCACCCCACCACTTC. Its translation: CASSLSSYYSPHHF.

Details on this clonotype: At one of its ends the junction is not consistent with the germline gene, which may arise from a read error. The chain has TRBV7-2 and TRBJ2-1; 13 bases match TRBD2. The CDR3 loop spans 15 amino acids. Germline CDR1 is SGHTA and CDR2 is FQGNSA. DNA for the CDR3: TGCGCCAGCAGCCAAGGACTAGCGGGAGATAATGCGCAGTTCTTC. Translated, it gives CASSQGLAGDNAQFF. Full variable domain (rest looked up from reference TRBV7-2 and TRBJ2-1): GAGVSQSPSNKVTEKGKDVELRCDPISGHTALYWYRQSLGQGLEFLIYFQGNSAPDKSGLPSDRFSAERTGGSVSTLTIQRTQQEDSAVYLCASSQGLAGDNAQFFGPGTRLTVL.

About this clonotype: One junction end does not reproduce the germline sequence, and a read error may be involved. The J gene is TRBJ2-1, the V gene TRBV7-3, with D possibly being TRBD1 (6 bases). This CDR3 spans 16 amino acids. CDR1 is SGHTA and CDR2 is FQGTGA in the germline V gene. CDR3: CASSHTGPQPQHVQFF. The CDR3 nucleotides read TGCGCCAGCAGCCATACAGGGCCTCAGCCCCAGCATGTTCAGTTCTTC.

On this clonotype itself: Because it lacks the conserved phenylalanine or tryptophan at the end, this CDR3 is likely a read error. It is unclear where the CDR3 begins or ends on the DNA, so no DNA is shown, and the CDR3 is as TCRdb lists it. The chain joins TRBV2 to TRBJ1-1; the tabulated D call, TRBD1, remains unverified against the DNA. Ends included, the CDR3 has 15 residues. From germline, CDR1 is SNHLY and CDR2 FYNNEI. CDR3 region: CASGEGGTGKPEFFL.

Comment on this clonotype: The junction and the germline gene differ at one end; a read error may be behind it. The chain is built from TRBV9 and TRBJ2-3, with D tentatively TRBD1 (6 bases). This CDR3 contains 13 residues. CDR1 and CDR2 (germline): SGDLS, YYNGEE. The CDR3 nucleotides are TGTGCCAGCAGCGACTGGTGGACAGATAACACCGGGTTT. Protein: CASSDWWTDNTGF.

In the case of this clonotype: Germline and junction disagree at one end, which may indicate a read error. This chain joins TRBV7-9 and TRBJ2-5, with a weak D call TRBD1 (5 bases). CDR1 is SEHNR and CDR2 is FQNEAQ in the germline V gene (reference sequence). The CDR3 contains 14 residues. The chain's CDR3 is CASSLDVRVTLHFF. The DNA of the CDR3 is TGTGCCAGCAGCTTAGATGTCAGGGTGACCCTCCACTTTTTC.

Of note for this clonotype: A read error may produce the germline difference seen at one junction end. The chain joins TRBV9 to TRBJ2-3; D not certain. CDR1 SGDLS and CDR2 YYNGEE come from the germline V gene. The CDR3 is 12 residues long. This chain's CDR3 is CASGVGSNTQYF. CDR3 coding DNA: TGTGCCAGCGGCGTAGGGTCGAACACGCAGTATTTT.

In DNA, the CDR3 is TGTGCCAGCAGCGCCGACAGCGCCTCCTATAATTCACAGCTGTTTTTT. This gives the protein CASSADSASYNSQLFF. This chain uses TRBV9 with TRBJ2-2; possibly TRBD1 for D (5 bases). The length of the CDR3 is 16 residues. Looked up from germline, CDR1 is SGDLS and CDR2 is YYNGEE. V lost 3 bases, J lost 12 bases, and 24 bases lay in between.

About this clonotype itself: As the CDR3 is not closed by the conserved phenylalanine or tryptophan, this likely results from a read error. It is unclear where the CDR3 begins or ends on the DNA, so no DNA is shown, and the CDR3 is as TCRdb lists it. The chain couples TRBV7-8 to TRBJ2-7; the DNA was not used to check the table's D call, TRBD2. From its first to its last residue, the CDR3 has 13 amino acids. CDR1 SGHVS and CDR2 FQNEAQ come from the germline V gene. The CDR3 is CASSLAGDPDTYY.

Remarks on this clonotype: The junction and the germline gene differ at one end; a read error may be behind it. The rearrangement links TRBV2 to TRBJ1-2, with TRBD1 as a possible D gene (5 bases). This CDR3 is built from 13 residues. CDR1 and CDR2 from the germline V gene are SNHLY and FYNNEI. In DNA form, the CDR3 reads TGTGCCACCAGGGACGAAGCCAGAGATAGGTACAATTTC. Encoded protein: CATRDEARDRYNF.

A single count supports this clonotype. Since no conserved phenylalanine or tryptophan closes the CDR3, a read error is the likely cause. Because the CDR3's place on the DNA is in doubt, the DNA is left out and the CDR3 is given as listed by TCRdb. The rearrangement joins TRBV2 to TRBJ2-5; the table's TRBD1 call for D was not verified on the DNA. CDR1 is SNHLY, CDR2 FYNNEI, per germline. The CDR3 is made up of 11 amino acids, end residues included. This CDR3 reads CASGGQDTHTH.

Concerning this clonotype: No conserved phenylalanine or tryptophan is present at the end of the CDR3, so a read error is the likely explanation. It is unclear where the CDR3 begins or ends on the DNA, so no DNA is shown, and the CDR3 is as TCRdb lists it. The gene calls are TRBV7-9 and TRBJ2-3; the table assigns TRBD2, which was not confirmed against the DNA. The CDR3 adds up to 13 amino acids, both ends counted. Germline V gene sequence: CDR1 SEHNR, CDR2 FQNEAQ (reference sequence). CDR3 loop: CASSVAGTYGPNV.

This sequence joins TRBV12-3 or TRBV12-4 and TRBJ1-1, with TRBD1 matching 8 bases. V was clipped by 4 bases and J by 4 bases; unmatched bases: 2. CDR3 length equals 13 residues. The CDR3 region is CASSSTGGTEAFF. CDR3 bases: TGTGCCAGCAGTTCCACAGGGGGCACTGAAGCTTTCTTT.

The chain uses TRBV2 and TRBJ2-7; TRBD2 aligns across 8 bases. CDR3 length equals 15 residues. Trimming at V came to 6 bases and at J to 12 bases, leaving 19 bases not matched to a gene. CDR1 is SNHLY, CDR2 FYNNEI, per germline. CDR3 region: CASRSSGGLPNSSYF. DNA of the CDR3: TGTGCCAGCAGGTCCAGCGGGGGCCTGCCCAACTCTTCGTACTTC. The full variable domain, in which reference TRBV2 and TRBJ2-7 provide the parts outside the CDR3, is EPEVTQTPSHQVTQMGQEVILRCVPISNHLYFYWYRQILGQKVEFLVSFYNNEISEKSEIFDDQFSVERPDGSNFTLKIRSTKLEDSAMYFCASRSSGGLPNSSYFGPGTRLTVT.